This note documents a single T cell receptor (beta chain) sequence. This may be a read error: a much more frequent sequence differs by one nucleotide. Extraction also yielded germline DNA, while blood RNA was obtained from unsorted whole blood. Germline-derived CDR1 and CDR2 are LGHNA and YNFKEQ. The CDR3 is made up of 15 amino acids. The sample originates from a study of tumor-infiltrating lymphocytes in primary liver carcinoma. Priming with a constant-region primer yielded TCR beta cDNA from approximately 500 ng total RNA. What produced the TCR beta libraries was three nested multiplex PCR rounds using slightly modified ARM-PCR. Researchers ran the first two PCR rounds for about 11 cycles each with TRBV1-TRBV30 forward primers and a C-beta reverse primer. TCRdb re-called the multiplex PCR reads through MiXCR, storing one row per CDR3 protein. Seen here are 250,000 to 400,000 distinct CDR3 sequences, roughly two thirds observed once, and the top ten hold around 9.5%.

The sequenced sample was peripheral blood. The rearrangement links TRBV4-2 to TRBJ1-1, with a possible D match to TRBD1 (5 bases). The sequence came from a man aged 40-49 years with primary liver carcinoma and hepatitis B virus infection. CDR3 amino acids: CVSKPRIGENTEAFF. The CDR3 DNA reads as TGTGTCAGCAAGCCAAGGATAGGGGAGAACACTGAAGCTTTCTTT.